The 21 T cell receptor beta chains in this list originate from one sample, sequenced in a study of OX40 agonist ivuxolimab in advanced cancers. The method was immunoSEQ multiplex PCR; TCRdb's version includes in-frame clones alone and lacks a portion of them. The data show over 50,000 clones, about nine tenths seen once. The sequencing used CD4+ or CD8+ T cells sorted from blood, collected in a trial of the OX40 agonist ivuxolimab. All receptors come from an adult with an advanced solid tumor such as melanoma, head and neck, liver or kidney cancer.

This clone has only a few counts. The chain joins TRBV19 to TRBJ1-2, with 7 nucleotides matching TRBD1. The V and J ends lost 3 bases and 4 bases, in that order; junction bases with no gene match: 5. The V gene's germline CDR1 is LNHDA and CDR2 SQIVND (reference sequence). The CDR3 covers 14 residues. CDR3 loop: CASSMQGVSYGYTF. CDR3 bases: TGTGCCAGTAGTATGCAGGGGGTCAGCTATGGCTACACCTTC.

This clone appeared once. V usage is TRBV29-1 and J usage is TRBJ2-7; the D is unclear. V lost 6 bases and J 0 bases, leaving 12 bases between the germline ends. CDR1 SQVTM and CDR2 ANQGSEA come from the germline V gene. The CDR3 is 13 residues long. The chain's CDR3 is CSVWVASSYEQYF. The CDR3, as DNA: TGCAGCGTGTGGGTCGCCAGCTCCTACGAGCAGTACTTC.

The chain uses TRBV11-3 and TRBJ2-1, with D possibly matching TRBD1 (6 bases). Trimming stripped 2 bases from V and 6 bases from J, with 14 bases between. CDR1 and CDR2 (germline): SGHNT, YENEEA. This CDR3 spans 15 amino acids. CDR3 bases: TGTGCCAGCAGCTTAATAAACCAGGGGCTCAATGAGCAGTTCTTC. Protein sequence: CASSLINQGLNEQFF. Filled out from reference TRBV11-3 and TRBJ2-1, the complete variable domain reads EAGVVQSPRYKIIEKKQPVAFWCNPISGHNTLYWYLQNLGQGPELLIRYENEEAVDDSQLPKDRFSAERLKGVDSTLKIQPAELGDSAVYLCASSLINQGLNEQFFGPGTRLTVL.

The chain links TRBV13 to TRBJ2-1, with D possibly being TRBD2 (7 bases). The CDR3 spans 18 residues. Germline CDR1 PRHDT, CDR2 FYEKMQ (reference sequence). The V end lost 3 bases, the J end lost 7 bases, and 25 bases lay between the germline ends. The CDR3 DNA follows: TGTGCCAGCAGCTTGTTAAGGGTTACCGGGAGGACAGTGAATGAGCAGTTCTTC. Residues: CASSLLRVTGRTVNEQFF.

This clone was seen more than once but under ten times. This sequence joins TRBV28 and TRBJ1-5; tentatively, D is TRBD1 (6 bases). CDR1 MDHEN and CDR2 SYDVKM come from the germline V gene. This CDR3 contains 15 residues. V was clipped by 5 bases and J by 2 bases, with 13 bases between them. The CDR3 nucleotides read TGTGCCAGCAGTCCCAGGGGATTTCGCAATCAGCCCCAGCATTTT. It translates to CASSPRGFRNQPQHF.

This clone has only one observation. The chain carries TRBV2 and TRBJ2-5, with D maybe TRBD1 (5 bases). Trimming shortened V by 11 bases and J by 5 bases, and 18 bases separated the two germline ends. The CDR3 loop spans 13 amino acids. The germline V gene encodes CDR1 SNHLY and CDR2 FYNNEI. The CDR3 sequence is CACYQGNRETQYF. DNA for the CDR3: TGTGCCTGCTATCAGGGAAATCGGGAGACCCAGTACTTC.

The chain's CDR3 is CASSEMAGVEQYF. As DNA, the CDR3 is TGTGCCAGCAGTGAAATGGCAGGAGTCGAGCAGTACTTC. The rearrangement links TRBV6-5 to TRBJ2-7; D is unresolved. In germline, CDR1 is MNHEY, CDR2 SVGAGI. V dropped 5 bases and J dropped 6 bases, with 14 bases sitting between them. The CDR3 spans 13 residues.

This rearrangement joins TRBV19 to TRBJ1-1, with 8 bases that match TRBD1. J lost 4 bases, V lost 4 bases, and 2 bases had no gene match. This CDR3 spans 13 amino acids. From germline, CDR1 is LNHDA and CDR2 SQIVND (reference sequence). CDR3 nucleotide sequence: TGTGCCAGTAGTAGGACAGGGAGCACTGAAGCTTTCTTT. Amino acids: CASSRTGSTEAFF.

This clone was observed a handful of times. The rearrangement joins TRBV16 to TRBJ1-5, with a tentative D call TRBD1 (6 bases). V gave up 4 bases and J gave up 7 bases, with 17 bases separating them. This CDR3 spans 15 amino acids. Germline CDR1 reads KGHSY; CDR2 reads FQNENV. CDR3: CASSLRGARIQPQHF. The CDR3 coding sequence is TGTGCCAGCAGCCTTAGGGGGGCCCGGATCCAGCCCCAGCATTTT.

The table lists this clone with a count of one. This chain links TRBV28 with TRBJ2-7; no clear D. The CDR3 covers 14 residues. The V gene lost 2 bases and the J gene lost 2 bases, with 10 bases spanning the gap. Germline CDR1 reads MDHEN; CDR2 reads SYDVKM. DNA for the CDR3: TGTGCCAGCAGTTTAGGAAGTGGAGCCTACGAGCAGTACTTC. It is translated as CASSLGSGAYEQYF.

V usage is TRBV7-8 and J usage is TRBJ2-2; 7 bases are shared with TRBD1. CDR1 and CDR2 from the germline V gene are SGHVS and FQNEAQ. After removal of 2 bases from V and 4 bases from J, the junction contained 4 bases not matched to a gene. The CDR3 extends over 15 amino acids. CDR3 sequence: CASSLLTGFTGELFF. The CDR3 DNA is TGTGCCAGCAGCTTACTGACAGGGTTCACCGGGGAGCTGTTTTTT.

This clone was recorded only once. The gene calls are TRBV18 and TRBJ2-1; 9 bases match TRBD2. The CDR3 is made up of 15 amino acids. Looked up from germline, CDR1 is KGHSH and CDR2 is LQKENI. Losses at the gene ends were 5 bases for V and 3 bases for J; bases not matched to a gene: 5. The CDR3 region has the DNA TGTGCCAGCTCAGCGGCTAGCGGGGACTACAATGAGCAGTTCTTC. This translates into CASSAASGDYNEQFF.

The rearrangement uses TRBV10-3 and TRBJ2-4; no clear D. In germline, CDR1 is ENHRY, CDR2 SYGVKD. The CDR3 has 16 amino acids. V gave up 3 bases and J gave up 0 bases, with 12 bases separating them. The chain's CDR3 is CAISDGPELAKNIQYF. CDR3 nucleotide sequence: TGTGCCATCAGTGATGGGCCGGAGCTAGCCAAAAACATTCAGTACTTC.

The chain combines TRBV19 with TRBJ2-7; 7 positions agree with TRBD2. Germline V gene sequence: CDR1 LNHDA, CDR2 SQIVND (reference sequence). The CDR3 is 15 amino acids. The J segment lost 3 bases and the V segment lost 8 bases, leaving 13 bases of the junction unmatched. The CDR3 loop reads CASSLGSGYHYEQYF. CDR3 in DNA: TGTGCCAGTTCTCTGGGTAGCGGGTACCACTACGAGCAGTACTTC. The full variable domain, in which reference TRBV19 and TRBJ2-7 provide the parts outside the CDR3, is DGGITQSPKYLFRKEGQNVTLSCEQNLNHDAMYWYRQDPGQGLRLIYYSQIVNDFQKGDIAEGYSVSREKKESFPLTVTSAQKNPTAFYLCASSLGSGYHYEQYFGPGTRLTVT.

The gene calls are TRBV7-9 and TRBJ2-1; tentative D call: TRBD2 (5 bases). The germline V gene encodes CDR1 SEHNR and CDR2 FQNEAQ (reference sequence). The CDR3 spans 15 residues. With 1 base removed from V and 8 bases from J, the gap between germline ends came to 15 bases. CDR3 protein: CASSLGLADGDEQFF. In DNA, the CDR3 is TGTGCCAGCAGCTTAGGGCTAGCTGATGGAGATGAGCAGTTCTTC.

The rearrangement links TRBV19 to TRBJ2-7; D possibly corresponds to TRBD1 (5 bases). The CDR3 has 14 amino acids. Looked up from germline, CDR1 is LNHDA and CDR2 is SQIVND (reference sequence). The V end lost 7 bases, the J end lost 2 bases, and 15 bases lay between the germline ends. The CDR3 DNA follows: TGTGCCAGTACTCGGCAGGGTGCCCCCTACGAGCAGTACTTC. The encoded protein is CASTRQGAPYEQYF.

V gene TRBV4-3 combines with J gene TRBJ2-7, with D perhaps TRBD2 (6 bases). Deletions cut 0 bases from V and 5 bases from J, with 17 bases between. Per the germline V gene, CDR1 is LGHNA and CDR2 is YSLEER. The CDR3 spans 16 residues. The DNA of the CDR3 is TGCGCCAGCAGCCAAGATATAGACAGACCGGGGGACGAGCAGTACTTC. Its protein is CASSQDIDRPGDEQYF.

V is TRBV13 and J is TRBJ2-7; D uncertain. This CDR3 has 13 residues. Trimming removed 5 bases at V and 0 bases at J, with 8 bases between. CDR1 is PRHDT, CDR2 FYEKMQ, per germline (reference sequence). CDR3 sequence reads: CASSPDTSYEQYF. In DNA form, the CDR3 reads TGTGCCAGCAGCCCAGACACCTCCTACGAGCAGTACTTC.

As DNA, the CDR3 is TGCGCCAGCAGCCAATTGGACAGGGGTGAGGGAAAACTGTTTTTT. Translated: CASSQLDRGEGKLFF. The J gene is TRBJ1-4, the V gene TRBV4-3, with 9 bases matching TRBD1. The ends lost 2 bases at V and 10 bases at J; junction bases unmatched: 8. Germline V gives CDR1 LGHNA, CDR2 YSLEER. The CDR3 is made up of 15 amino acids.

The chain employs TRBV19 and TRBJ2-1, with D possibly matching TRBD1 (6 bases). This CDR3 has 12 residues. The germline V and J ends were trimmed by 3 bases and 7 bases, with 7 bases remaining between them. Germline CDR1 and CDR2: LNHDA and SQIVND (reference sequence). Here the CDR3 reads CASSMQGNEQFF. The CDR3 bases are TGTGCCAGTAGTATGCAGGGGAATGAGCAGTTCTTC.

As concerns this clone: Additional DNA sequences in this sample encode the identical CDR3. The chain recombines TRBV9 with TRBJ2-2; D is unclear. V gave up 0 bases and J gave up 6 bases, with 6 bases separating them. Germline-derived CDR1 and CDR2 are SGDLS and YYNGEE. This CDR3 is 13 amino acids long. Here the CDR3 reads CASSVVGSGELFF. For the CDR3, the DNA is TGTGCCAGCAGCGTAGTTGGGTCCGGGGAGCTGTTTTTT.